The rows below give T cell receptor beta chains drawn from one sample of a study of long-term antiretroviral therapy in people with HIV. The repertoire was sequenced with immunoSEQ multiplex PCR; TCRdb's copy has only in-frame clones and lacks some. Among fewer than 35,000 clones listed, roughly 85% were seen once. The material sequenced was unsorted PBMCs, taken roughly 3.5 years after starting antiretroviral therapy. The receptors were sampled from a man between 18 and 35 years old with HIV. The CDR3 runs from the conserved cysteine through the conserved F or W. A D gene is named only where the DNA matches it firmly. Some rows mark clone size as missing; the rest say once, few, many or name a class of expanded clone.

clone_size j_call d_call v_call cdr3_nt cdr3_aa
NA TRBJ2-7 NA TRBV28 TGTGCCAGCAGTTTATCCGGGGGATCCTACGAGCAGTACTTC CASSLSGGSYEQYF
NA TRBJ2-1 NA TRBV5-6 TGTGCCAGCAGCCCGGGACGGGCTCCATACAATGAGCAGTTCTTC CASSPGRAPYNEQFF
few TRBJ2-2 TRBD1 TRBV5-5 TGTGCCAGCAGCCCATGGACAGGGGGTTGGACCGGGGAGCTGTTTTTT CASSPWTGGWTGELFF
NA TRBJ2-6 NA TRBV27 TGTGCCAGCAGTTTACTGGACAGCCCAAGGTTCGGGTCTGGGGCCAACGTCCTGACTTTC CASSLLDSPRFGSGANVLTF
NA TRBJ1-2 NA TRBV5-1 TGCGCCAGCAGCTTGGAGACAGTCTATGGCTACACCTTC CASSLETVYGYTF
few TRBJ2-7 NA TRBV7-2 TGTGCCAGCAGCCTAAGGGGCGGGACTGTATCCTACGAGCAGTACTTC CASSLRGGTVSYEQYF
NA TRBJ1-4 NA TRBV15 TGTGCCACCAGCAGCCGTATCCGGGCCCCCGAAAAACTGTTTTTT CATSSRIRAPEKLFF
NA TRBJ2-7 TRBD1 TRBV16 TGTGCCAGCAGCCACTCCGGGACAGGGGTTTACGAGCAGTACTTC CASSHSGTGVYEQYF
NA TRBJ1-1 TRBD1 TRBV18 TGTGCCAGCTCACTCGACAGGGAAAGGACTGAAGCTTTCTTT CASSLDRERTEAFF
once TRBJ2-1 TRBD1 TRBV6-1 TGTGCCAGCAGTGGAATAGCAGGGGGAAGATTGGATGAGCAGTTCTTC CASSGIAGGRLDEQFF
NA TRBJ2-1 TRBD2 TRBV4-1 TGCGCCAGCAGCCAACTTGGGGGGGAGCCGCGGCGGTTCTTC CASSQLGGEPRRFF
NA TRBJ1-1 TRBD1 TRBV5-6 TGTGCCAGCAGCCCAGGGGGCTCCGGCACTGAAGCTTTCTTT CASSPGGSGTEAFF
NA TRBJ1-5 TRBD1 TRBV5-4 TGTGCCAGCAGTCCCGGGACAGGGGATAATCAGCCCCAGCATTTT CASSPGTGDNQPQHF
NA TRBJ1-1 NA TRBV2 TGTGCCAGCAGCAGGACGAACGGGGGCGCGTTCGGGGGCACTGAAGCTTTCTTT CASSRTNGGAFGGTEAFF
few TRBJ1-2 NA TRBV14 TGTGCCAGCAGCCCTCAGGGGAACTATGGCTACACCTTC CASSPQGNYGYTF
once TRBJ1-2 NA TRBV19 TGTGCCAGTAGTATGGAAAGACAGGTCGTCAACTATGGCTACACCTTC CASSMERQVVNYGYTF
NA TRBJ1-2 NA TRBV5-6 TGTGCCAGCAGCCCTCCAGTGAGGTCGGCTGGCTACACCTTC CASSPPVRSAGYTF
NA TRBJ2-7 NA TRBV11-2 TGTGCCAGCAGCCCGACCTCCTACGAGCAGTACTTC CASSPTSYEQYF
NA TRBJ1-1 NA TRBV7-8 TGTGCCAGCAGCATCACGAACACTGAAGCTTTCTTT CASSITNTEAFF
NA TRBJ2-1 NA TRBV5-8 TGTGCCAGCACCGTGACTAGTTTCAATGAGCAGTTCTTC CASTVTSFNEQFF
NA TRBJ2-7 TRBD1 TRBV5-6 TGTGCCAGCAGCAGGGACAGGGGGCTGACCTACGAGCAGTACTTC CASSRDRGLTYEQYF
NA TRBJ2-3 TRBD2 TRBV19 TGTGCCAGTAGTATATGGGCGGGGGAGCGATATACGCAGTATTTT CASSIWAGERYTQYF
NA TRBJ1-5 NA TRBV7-9 TGTGCCAGCAGCCCCTCGGGGAGCAATCAGCCCCAGCATTTT CASSPSGSNQPQHF
NA TRBJ2-1 TRBD1 TRBV27 TGTGCCAGCAGTTTGATCCCCGGGACAGTTGACTTCTTC CASSLIPGTVDFF
NA TRBJ2-5 TRBD2 TRBV5-1 TGCGCCAGCAGCCTCCGGGGGGAGGGAGAGACCCAGTACTTC CASSLRGEGETQYF
NA TRBJ2-7 NA TRBV10-2 TGCGCCAGCAGTGAGTCGCGAGCGGACTACGAGCAGTACTTC CASSESRADYEQYF
medium-sized TRBJ1-1 TRBD1 TRBV19 TGTGCCTGCGGGACAGGGTTGTGGACTGAAGCTTTCTTT CACGTGLWTEAFF
NA TRBJ1-5 NA TRBV29-1 TGCAGCGCCGGGGGTTACAATCAGCCCCAGCATTTT CSAGGYNQPQHF
NA TRBJ2-1 NA TRBV11-3 TGTGCCAGCAGCCTCGGGACGCCGCCTAACAATGAGCAGTTCTTC CASSLGTPPNNEQFF
few TRBJ2-4 NA TRBV6-6 TGTGCCAGCTCCAGGCCCAAAAACATTCAGTACTTC CASSRPKNIQYF
NA TRBJ2-7 NA TRBV19 TGTGCCAGTAGTATCAGTGAGGGTTCCTACGAGCAGTACTTC CASSISEGSYEQYF
once TRBJ1-1 NA TRBV7-6 TGTGCCAGCAGCCCTGGAGGATCCACTGAAGCTTTCTTT CASSPGGSTEAFF
NA TRBJ1-1 NA TRBV6-5 TGTGCCAGCAGTTATTCCGCGGGGGGCACTGAAGCTTTCTTT CASSYSAGGTEAFF
NA TRBJ1-1 NA TRBV14 TGTGCCAGCAGCCAAGTTCCGGGGTTCTATACTGAAGCTTTCTTT CASSQVPGFYTEAFF
once TRBJ1-2 NA TRBV19 TGTGCCAGTAGCATCGGGGGGGGTGACTATGGCTACACCTTC CASSIGGGDYGYTF
NA TRBJ2-2 NA TRBV28 TGTGCCAGCAGTTTGGAGGAAAACGGGGAGCTGTTTTTT CASSLEENGELFF
NA TRBJ2-3 TRBD2 TRBV5-1 TGCGCCAGCAGCTTGGTAGGAGTGGTTGGGGGAGCGGGATCAGATACGCAGTATTTT CASSLVGVVGGAGSDTQYF
NA TRBJ2-7 TRBD1 TRBV27 TGTGCCAGCAGTACCGACAGGGACCACGAGCAGTACTTC CASSTDRDHEQYF
NA TRBJ2-1 TRBD2 TRBV9 TGTGCCAGCAGCGTGAGCGGGAGGTCCTACAATGAGCAGTTCTTC CASSVSGRSYNEQFF
once TRBJ2-7 NA TRBV10-3 TGTGCCATCAGTGAGGTAGGGGATCCCTACGAGCAGTACTTC CAISEVGDPYEQYF
few TRBJ1-6 NA TRBV7-2 TGTGCCAGCACCAAGCGAGGGCGGTCACCCCTCCACTTT CASTKRGRSPLHF
NA TRBJ1-1 NA TRBV19 TGTGCCAGTAGTATAGGCGTCTCGGGGGGGGACACTGAAGCTTTCTTT CASSIGVSGGDTEAFF
NA TRBJ1-6 NA TRBV5-1 TGCGCCAGCAGCTCGGGAGCGAAAAGCTCCTATAATTCACCCCTCCACTTT CASSSGAKSSYNSPLHF
NA TRBJ1-3 NA TRBV19 TGTGCCAGTAGTATTAGTTACTCTGGAAACACCATATATTTT CASSISYSGNTIYF
once TRBJ1-2 NA TRBV7-9 TGTGCCAGCAGCGCGAAACCAGGGGTGACCTATGGCTACACCTTC CASSAKPGVTYGYTF
NA TRBJ2-1 NA TRBV2 TGTGCCAGCAGTGACAGCGAGGGGTTCTACAATGAGCAGTTCTTC CASSDSEGFYNEQFF
NA TRBJ1-1 TRBD1 TRBV9 TGTGCCAGCAGCGTAGGTGGCAGGGGGCCAACTGAAGCTTTCTTT CASSVGGRGPTEAFF
NA TRBJ2-2 TRBD2 TRBV25-1 TGTGCCAGCATGGGAGCGGGAGACACCGGGGAGCTGTTTTTT CASMGAGDTGELFF
NA TRBJ2-7 NA TRBV6-5 TGTGCCAGCAGTTACGAGGGGACGCTAACCTACGAGCAGTACTTC CASSYEGTLTYEQYF
NA TRBJ1-4 TRBD1 TRBV6-5 TGTGCCAGCAGCCATTTTCGGACAGGGGAAAAACTGTTTTTT CASSHFRTGEKLFF
NA TRBJ1-1 TRBD1 TRBV11-2 TGTGCCAGCAGCTTAGTATTCAGGGGGCGAATAATGACTGAAGCTTTCTTT CASSLVFRGRIMTEAFF